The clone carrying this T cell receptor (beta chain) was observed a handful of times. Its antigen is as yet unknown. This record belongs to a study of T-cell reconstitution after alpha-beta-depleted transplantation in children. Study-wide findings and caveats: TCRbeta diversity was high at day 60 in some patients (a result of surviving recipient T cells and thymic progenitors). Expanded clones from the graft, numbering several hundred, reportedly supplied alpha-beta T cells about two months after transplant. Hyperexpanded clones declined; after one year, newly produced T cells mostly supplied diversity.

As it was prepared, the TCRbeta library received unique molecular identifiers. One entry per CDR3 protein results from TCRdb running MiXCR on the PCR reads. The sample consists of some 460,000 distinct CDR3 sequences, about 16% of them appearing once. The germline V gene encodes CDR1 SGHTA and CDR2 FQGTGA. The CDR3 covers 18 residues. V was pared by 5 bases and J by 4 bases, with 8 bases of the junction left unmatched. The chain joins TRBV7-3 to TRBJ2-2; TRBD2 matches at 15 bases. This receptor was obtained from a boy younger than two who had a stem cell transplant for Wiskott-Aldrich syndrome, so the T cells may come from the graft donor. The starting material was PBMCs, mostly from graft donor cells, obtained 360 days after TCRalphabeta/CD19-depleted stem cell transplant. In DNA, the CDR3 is TGTGCCAGCAGCCCCGGGACTAGCGGGGGGCTGGGCACCGGGGAGCTGTTTTTT. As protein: CASSPGTSGGLGTGELFF.